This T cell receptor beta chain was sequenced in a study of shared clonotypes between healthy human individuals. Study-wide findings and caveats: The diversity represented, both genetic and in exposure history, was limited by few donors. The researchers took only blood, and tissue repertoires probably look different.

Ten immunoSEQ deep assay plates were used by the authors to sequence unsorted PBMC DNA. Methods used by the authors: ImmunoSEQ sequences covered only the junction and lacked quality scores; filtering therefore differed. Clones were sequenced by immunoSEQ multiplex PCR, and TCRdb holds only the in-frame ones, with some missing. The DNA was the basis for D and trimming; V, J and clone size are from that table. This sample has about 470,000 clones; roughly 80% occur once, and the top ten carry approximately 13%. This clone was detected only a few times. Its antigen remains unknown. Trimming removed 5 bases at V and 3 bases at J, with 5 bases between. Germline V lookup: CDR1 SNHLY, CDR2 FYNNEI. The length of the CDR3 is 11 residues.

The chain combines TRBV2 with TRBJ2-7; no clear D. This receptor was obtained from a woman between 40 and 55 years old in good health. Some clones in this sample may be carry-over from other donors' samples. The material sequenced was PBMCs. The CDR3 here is CASSQHYEQYF. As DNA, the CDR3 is TGTGCCAGCAGTCAGCACTACGAGCAGTACTTC.